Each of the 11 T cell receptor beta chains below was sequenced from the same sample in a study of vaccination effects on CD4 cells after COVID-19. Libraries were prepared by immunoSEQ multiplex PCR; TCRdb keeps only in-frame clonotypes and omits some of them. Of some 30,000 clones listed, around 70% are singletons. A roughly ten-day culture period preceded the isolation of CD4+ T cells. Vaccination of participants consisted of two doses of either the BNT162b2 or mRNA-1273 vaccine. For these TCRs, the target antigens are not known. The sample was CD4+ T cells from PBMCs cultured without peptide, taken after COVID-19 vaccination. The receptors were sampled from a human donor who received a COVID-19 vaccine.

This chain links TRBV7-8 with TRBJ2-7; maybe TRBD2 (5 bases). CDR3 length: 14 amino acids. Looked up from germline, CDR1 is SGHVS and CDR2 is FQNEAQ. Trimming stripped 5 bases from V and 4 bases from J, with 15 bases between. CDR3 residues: CASSRLGLIYEQYF. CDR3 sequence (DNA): TGTGCCAGCAGCCGTCTTGGACTTATTTACGAGCAGTACTTC.

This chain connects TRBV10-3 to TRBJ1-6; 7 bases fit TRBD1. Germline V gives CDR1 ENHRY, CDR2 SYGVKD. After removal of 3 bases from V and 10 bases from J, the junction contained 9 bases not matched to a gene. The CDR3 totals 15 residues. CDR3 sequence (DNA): TGTGCCATCAGTGAACGACAGGGCACAAGCTCACCCCTCCACTTT. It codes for CAISERQGTSSPLHF.

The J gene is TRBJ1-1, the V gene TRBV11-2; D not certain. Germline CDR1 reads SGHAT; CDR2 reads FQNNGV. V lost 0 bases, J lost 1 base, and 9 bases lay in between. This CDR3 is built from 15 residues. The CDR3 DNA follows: TGTGCCAGCAGCTTAGAGCCAGGCCAGAACACTGAAGCTTTCTTT. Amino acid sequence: CASSLEPGQNTEAFF.

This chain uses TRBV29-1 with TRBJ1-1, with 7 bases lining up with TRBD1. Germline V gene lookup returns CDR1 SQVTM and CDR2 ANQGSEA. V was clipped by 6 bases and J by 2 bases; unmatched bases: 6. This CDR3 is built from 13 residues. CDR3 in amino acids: CSVGRGKNTEAFF. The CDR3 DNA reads TGCAGCGTGGGCAGGGGGAAAAACACTGAAGCTTTCTTT.

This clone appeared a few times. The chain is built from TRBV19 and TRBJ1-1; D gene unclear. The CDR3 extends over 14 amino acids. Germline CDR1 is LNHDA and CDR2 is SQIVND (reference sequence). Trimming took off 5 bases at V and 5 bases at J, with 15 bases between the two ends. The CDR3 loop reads CASSPVPGITEAFF. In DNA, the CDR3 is TGTGCCAGTAGTCCCGTCCCCGGCATTACTGAAGCTTTCTTT.

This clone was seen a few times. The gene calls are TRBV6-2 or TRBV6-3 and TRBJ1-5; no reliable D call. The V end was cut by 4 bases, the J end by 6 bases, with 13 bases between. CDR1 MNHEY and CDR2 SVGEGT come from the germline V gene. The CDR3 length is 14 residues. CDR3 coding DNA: TGTGCCAGCAGTTGGTCAAGGGATATTCAGCCCCAGCATTTT. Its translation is CASSWSRDIQPQHF.

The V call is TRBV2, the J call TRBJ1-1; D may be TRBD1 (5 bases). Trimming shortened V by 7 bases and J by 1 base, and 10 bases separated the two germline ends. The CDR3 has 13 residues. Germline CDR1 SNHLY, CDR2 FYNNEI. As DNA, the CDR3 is TGTGCCAGCACCCAAGGGGAGAACACTGAAGCTTTCTTT. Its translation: CASTQGENTEAFF.

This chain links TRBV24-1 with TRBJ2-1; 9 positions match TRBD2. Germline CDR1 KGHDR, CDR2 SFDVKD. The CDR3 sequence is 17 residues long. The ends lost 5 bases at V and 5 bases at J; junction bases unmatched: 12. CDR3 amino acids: CATSGKSGLAGNNEQFF. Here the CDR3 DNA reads TGTGCCACCAGTGGTAAATCGGGGCTAGCGGGGAACAATGAGCAGTTCTTC.

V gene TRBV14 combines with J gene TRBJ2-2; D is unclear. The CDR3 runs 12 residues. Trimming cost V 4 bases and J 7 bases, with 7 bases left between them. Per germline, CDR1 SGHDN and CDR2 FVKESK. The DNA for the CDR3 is TGTGCCAGCAGCCGGAACGTCGGGGAGCTGTTTTTT. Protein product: CASSRNVGELFF.

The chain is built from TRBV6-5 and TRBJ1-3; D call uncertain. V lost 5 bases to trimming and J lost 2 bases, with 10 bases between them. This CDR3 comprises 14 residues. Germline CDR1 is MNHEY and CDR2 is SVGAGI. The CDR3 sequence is CASSRGIPGNTIYF. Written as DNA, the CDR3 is TGTGCCAGCAGTCGAGGGATTCCTGGAAACACCATATATTTT.

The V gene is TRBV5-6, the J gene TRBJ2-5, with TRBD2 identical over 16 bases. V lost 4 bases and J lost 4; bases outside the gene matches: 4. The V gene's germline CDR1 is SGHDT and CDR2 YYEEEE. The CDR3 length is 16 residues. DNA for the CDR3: TGTGCCAGCAGCCCTGGGACTAGCGGGAGGGGAGAGACCCAGTACTTC. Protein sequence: CASSPGTSGRGETQYF.